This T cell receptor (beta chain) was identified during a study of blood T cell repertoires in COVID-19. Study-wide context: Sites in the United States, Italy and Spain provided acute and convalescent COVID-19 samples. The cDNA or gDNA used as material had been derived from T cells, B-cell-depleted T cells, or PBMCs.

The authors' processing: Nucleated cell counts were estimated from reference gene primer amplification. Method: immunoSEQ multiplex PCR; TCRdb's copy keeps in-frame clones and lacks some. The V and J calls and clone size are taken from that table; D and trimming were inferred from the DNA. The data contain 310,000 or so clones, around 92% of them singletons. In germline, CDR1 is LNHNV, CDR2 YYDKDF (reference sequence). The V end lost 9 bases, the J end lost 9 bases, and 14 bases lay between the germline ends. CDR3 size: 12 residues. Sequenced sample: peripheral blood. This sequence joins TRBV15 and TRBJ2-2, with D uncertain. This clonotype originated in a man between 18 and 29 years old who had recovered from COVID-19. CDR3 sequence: CATKQLDRELFF. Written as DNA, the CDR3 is TGTGCCACAAAACAGCTCGACAGGGAGCTGTTTTTT.